This T cell receptor beta chain is drawn from a study of T-cell memory formation after mild COVID-19. General observations from the study: CD4+ contracting clones were mainly CM and EM; CD8+ ones, EMRA. Certain responding clones were present in pre-infection memory, suggesting participation of cross-reactive memory. Contracting clones from day 15 to 85 had balanced CD4/CD8; later expanders favoured CD4+.

This clonotype was seen a few times. Its specificity is not known. TCRdb recomputed calls from the 5' RACE reads with MiXCR, one row per CDR3 protein. This table has about 49,000 distinct CDR3 sequences, 27% appearing once. This CDR3 spans 13 amino acids. Trimming removed 3 bases at V and 5 bases at J, with 8 bases between. The V gene's germline CDR1 is SEHNR and CDR2 FQNEAQ (reference sequence). This TCR was recovered from a man aged 18 to 29 who had mild COVID-19 (a few samples of this study predate the infection). Cell type and time point are not known. Material for sequencing was PBMCs or a T cell subset sorted from them (not recorded which). The chain is built from TRBV7-9 and TRBJ2-1; weak D call: TRBD1 (5 bases). CDR3 DNA sequence: TGTGCCAGCAGCTTCGACAGTGACAATGAGCAGTTCTTC. Translation gives CASSFDSDNEQFF.